The 21 T cell receptor beta chains below come from one sample, sequenced in a study of cytomegalovirus exposure and HLA in healthy donors. Primers included in the PCR were 60 Vbeta and 13 Jbeta primers. Clones were read by immunoSEQ multiplex PCR, and TCRdb kept only the in-frame ones, dropping some. There are about 240,000 clones in the sample; approximately 81% occur only once, and under 8% lies in the top ten. The material sequenced was PBMCs. The receptor source for this set is a woman aged 55-69 years in good health and CMV-seropositive.

The chain uses TRBV28 and TRBJ2-2; the match to TRBD2 covers 9 bases. Germline CDR1 MDHEN, CDR2 SYDVKM. The ends lost 2 bases at V and 5 bases at J; junction bases unmatched: 6. The CDR3 is 16 amino acids. The DNA for the CDR3 is TGTGCCAGCAGTTTAGCGGGAGGGCCTTCTACCGGGGAGCTGTTTTTT. It encodes CASSLAGGPSTGELFF. The full variable domain, with the rest looked up from reference TRBV28 and TRBJ2-2, is DVKVTQSSRYLVKRTGEKVFLECVQDMDHENMFWYRQDPGLGLRLIYFSYDVKMKEKGDIPEGYSVSREKKERFSLILESASTNQTSMYLCASSLAGGPSTGELFFGEGSRLTVL.

V and J are TRBV5-1 and TRBJ2-2, with 12 bases fitting TRBD2. The V gene's germline CDR1 is SGHRS and CDR2 YFSETQ. Trimming took 0 bases from V and 3 from J; bases not matched to a gene: 6. This CDR3 comprises 18 residues. The CDR3 is CASSLAPRTSGDTGELFF. The CDR3 DNA reads TGCGCCAGCAGCTTGGCCCCTAGGACTAGCGGGGACACCGGGGAGCTGTTTTTT.

The CDR3 protein is CASRSAHLATDTQYF. The CDR3 coding sequence is TGTGCCAGCAGGTCCGCCCATTTAGCGACAGATACGCAGTATTTT. The chain has TRBV6-5 and TRBJ2-3; D possibly corresponds to TRBD2 (5 bases). There are 15 residues in the CDR3. Germline values: CDR1 MNHEY, CDR2 SVGAGI. V dropped 6 bases and J dropped 3 bases, with 16 bases sitting between them.

DNA of the CDR3: TGTGCCAGCAGCGGGACAGGGGGCTATTACACTGAAGCTTTCTTT. This gives the protein CASSGTGGYYTEAFF. This chain connects TRBV7-9 to TRBJ1-1, with TRBD1 identical over 12 bases. J gave up 3 bases and V 5 bases, and 4 bases lay outside the gene matches. The CDR3 runs 15 residues. Germline lookup yields CDR1 SEHNR and CDR2 FQNEAQ (reference sequence).

This rearrangement joins TRBV28 to TRBJ1-5; TRBD1 aligns across 9 bases. V shed 4 bases and J 0 bases; nucleotides not matched to a gene: 10. The CDR3 is made up of 18 amino acids. Germline lookup yields CDR1 MDHEN and CDR2 SYDVKM. The DNA for the CDR3 is TGTGCCAGCAGTTCCGTGGGGGGGGACAGGGTTAGCAATCAGCCCCAGCATTTT. It specifies CASSSVGGDRVSNQPQHF.

The V and J genes are TRBV7-8 and TRBJ2-5; TRBD1 matches 10 bases. Germline CDR1 and CDR2: SGHVS and FQNEAQ. V shed 7 bases, J shed 5 bases, and the junction held 31 bases outside the gene matches. The CDR3 spans 22 residues. The CDR3 protein is CASTLGKLRLWDRGLRMETQYF. DNA for the CDR3: TGTGCCAGCACTTTAGGAAAGCTTAGGTTATGGGACAGGGGCCTTAGGATGGAGACCCAGTACTTC.

The chain couples TRBV14 to TRBJ1-3; D perhaps matches TRBD1 (6 bases). Trimming took off 1 base at V and 3 bases at J, with 16 bases between the two ends. Per the germline V gene, CDR1 is SGHDN and CDR2 is FVKESK. The CDR3 totals 17 residues. The CDR3 nucleotides read TGTGCCAGCAGCCAAGGGGTCGACAGGTACTTTGGAAACACCATATATTTT. Encoded protein: CASSQGVDRYFGNTIYF.

This clone was counted a single time. The rearrangement joins TRBV5-1 to TRBJ2-3, with D possibly being TRBD1 (6 bases). The length of the CDR3 is 14 residues. CDR1 is SGHRS and CDR2 is YFSETQ in the germline V gene. V lost 4 bases, J lost 2 bases, and 11 bases lay in between. In DNA, the CDR3 is TGCGCCAGCAGCCCGGACAGCCTCACAGATACGCAGTATTTT. Protein: CASSPDSLTDTQYF. The full variable domain, rest sourced from reference TRBV5-1 and TRBJ2-3, is KAGVTQTPRYLIKTRGQQVTLSCSPISGHRSVSWYQQTPGQGLQFLFEYFSETQRNKGNFPGRFSGRQFSNSRSEMNVSTLELGDSALYLCASSPDSLTDTQYFGPGTRLTVL.

The chain couples TRBV4-1 to TRBJ2-7, with D unclear. V was trimmed by 5 bases and J by 3 bases, leaving 11 bases between them. The CDR3 loop spans 13 amino acids. The germline V gene has CDR1 MGHRA and CDR2 YSYEKL. CDR3 loop: CASSVALNYEQYF. CDR3 DNA: TGCGCCAGCAGCGTGGCCTTGAACTACGAGCAGTACTTC.

This clone was seen only a few times. The chain couples TRBV5-5 to TRBJ1-2; D possibly corresponds to TRBD1 (6 bases). The V gene's germline CDR1 is SGHKS and CDR2 YYEKEE (reference sequence). The length of the CDR3 is 16 residues. V was cut by 4 bases and J by 5 bases, with 21 bases left in between. Here the CDR3 reads CASSPGQSPGPYGYTF. The DNA for the CDR3 is TGTGCCAGCAGCCCCGGACAGTCTCCTGGGCCGTATGGCTACACCTTC.

This chain joins TRBV9 and TRBJ2-1, with 9 bases aligning to TRBD2. The V segment lost 1 base and the J segment 5 bases; nucleotides outside the gene matches: 4. Germline V gives CDR1 SGDLS, CDR2 YYNGEE. The CDR3 sequence is 15 residues long. CDR3 nucleotide sequence: TGTGCCAGCAGCGTATCGACTAGCGGAAACAATGAGCAGTTCTTC. Protein sequence: CASSVSTSGNNEQFF.

The chain joins TRBV18 to TRBJ1-2, with 7 bases lining up with TRBD1. V lost 3 bases and J lost 8; bases outside the gene matches: 6. Germline CDR1 KGHSH, CDR2 LQKENI. The CDR3 has 13 amino acids. The CDR3, as DNA: TGTGCCAGCTCACCGGACAGGAGTATGGGCTACACCTTC. Its translation: CASSPDRSMGYTF.

This clone was observed once. The V and J genes are TRBV30 and TRBJ2-7, with D uncertain. V was trimmed by 0 bases and J by 0 bases, leaving 6 bases between them. This CDR3 has 13 amino acids. Per germline, CDR1 GTSNPN and CDR2 SVGIG (reference sequence). The CDR3 spells CAWSVASSYEQYF. CDR3 in DNA: TGTGCCTGGAGTGTGGCCAGCTCCTACGAGCAGTACTTC. Drawing the rest from reference TRBV30 and TRBJ2-7, the complete variable domain is SQTIHQWPATLVQPVGSPLSLECTVEGTSNPNLYWYRQAAGRGLQLLFYSVGIGQISSEVPQNLSASRPQDRQFILSSKKLLLSDSGFYLCAWSVASSYEQYFGPGTRLTVT.

The V call is TRBV9, the J call TRBJ2-5; a weak D match, TRBD2 (5 bases). The length of the CDR3 is 17 residues. The germline CDR1 and CDR2 sequences are SGDLS and YYNGEE. The V end lost 0 bases, the J end lost 4 bases, and 19 bases lay between the germline ends. This chain's CDR3 is CASSVEGRGGRSETQYF. Written as DNA, the CDR3 is TGTGCCAGCAGCGTAGAAGGAAGAGGAGGACGGTCAGAGACCCAGTACTTC.

The genes are TRBV18 and TRBJ2-7; D is possibly TRBD1 (6 bases). This CDR3 is 12 amino acids long. Germline assignment: CDR1 KGHSH and CDR2 LQKENI. V gave up 6 bases and J gave up 5 bases, with 11 bases separating them. This CDR3 is CASSGHLDEQYF. In nucleotides, the CDR3 is TGTGCCAGCTCGGGACATCTAGACGAGCAGTACTTC.

The chain is built from TRBV12-5 and TRBJ2-2; 7 bases agree with TRBD1. J lost 5 bases, V lost 0 bases, and 3 bases had no gene match. Germline V gene sequence: CDR1 LGHNT, CDR2 FRNRAP. The CDR3 loop spans 15 amino acids. CDR3 nucleotides: TGTGCTAGTGGTTTGGTAGGGGGCTTAACCGGGGAGCTGTTTTTT. This codes for CASGLVGGLTGELFF.

This clone appeared once. The chain is built from TRBV19 and TRBJ2-2, with D tentatively TRBD2 (6 bases). With 1 base removed from V and 6 bases from J, the gap between germline ends came to 6 bases. Germline V gene sequence: CDR1 LNHDA, CDR2 SQIVND (reference sequence). CDR3 length equals 13 residues. The DNA of the CDR3 is TGTGCCAGTAGTATAGGGGGGGCCGGGGAGCTGTTTTTT. Encoded protein: CASSIGGAGELFF.

Worth noting for this clone: The sample carries other DNA sequences with the same CDR3. V and J are TRBV18 and TRBJ1-1; TRBD1 matches 7 bases. With V trimmed by 4 bases and J by 0 bases, 2 bases remained unmatched. In germline, CDR1 is KGHSH, CDR2 LQKENI. This CDR3 has 14 residues. The CDR3 region is CASSLGQLNTEAFF. CDR3 coding DNA: TGTGCCAGCTCACTGGGACAGTTGAACACTGAAGCTTTCTTT.

V usage is TRBV5-1 and J usage is TRBJ2-3; 8 bases fit TRBD2. CDR3 length: 15 residues. Germline V gene data show CDR1 as SGHRS and CDR2 as YFSETQ. The V gene end was trimmed by 4 bases and the J gene end by 0 bases; junction bases not matched to a gene: 4. CDR3 DNA sequence: TGCGCCAGCAGCATTACTAGCGGCAGCACAGATACGCAGTATTTT. It is translated as CASSITSGSTDTQYF.

V gene TRBV4-1 combines with J gene TRBJ1-2; D is perhaps TRBD1 (5 bases). The CDR3 runs to 12 residues. V shed 0 bases and J shed 10 bases, with 9 bases lying between them. Germline CDR1 reads MGHRA; CDR2 reads YSYEKL. CDR3 coding DNA: TGCGCCAGCAGCCAAGATGGGGGGGTCTACACCTTC. It encodes CASSQDGGVYTF.

V usage is TRBV7-9 and J usage is TRBJ2-1, with a tentative D call TRBD2 (5 bases). The CDR3 contains 16 residues. The germline gives CDR1 SEHNR, CDR2 FQNEAQ (reference sequence). V lost 5 bases, J lost 4 bases, and 18 bases lay in between. The CDR3: CASSHRETSQYNEQFF. CDR3 in DNA: TGTGCCAGCAGCCACCGTGAAACTAGTCAGTACAATGAGCAGTTCTTC.